Listed below are T cell receptor beta chains from one sample, sequenced in a study of cytomegalovirus exposure and HLA in healthy donors. The method was immunoSEQ multiplex PCR; TCRdb's version includes in-frame clones alone and lacks a portion of them. Among about 170,000 clones listed, approximately 87% were seen once. Sample: PBMCs. These receptors all stem from a young woman in good health and CMV-seronegative. Both conserved end residues are part of each CDR3. The D gene is left open where the match is weak. Size values are once, few and many counts, or a class for expanded clones, and some rows have none.

size: NA; V: TRBV5-1; J: TRBJ2-1; D: NA; CDR3: CASSPVGSPYNEQFF; DNA: TGCGCCAGCAGCCCCGTGGGGAGCCCCTACAATGAGCAGTTCTTC
size: NA; V: TRBV7-8; J: TRBJ1-1; D: NA; CDR3: CASSLMGHEAFF; DNA: TGTGCCAGCAGCCTTATGGGCCATGAAGCTTTCTTT
size: NA; V: TRBV5-1; J: TRBJ1-2; D: TRBD1; CDR3: CASSSAGGGDGYTF; DNA: TGCGCCAGCAGCTCGGCAGGGGGCGGGGATGGCTACACCTTC
size: NA; V: TRBV7-2; J: TRBJ2-3; D: NA; CDR3: CASSLEPDTQYF; DNA: TGTGCCAGCAGCTTAGAGCCCGATACGCAGTATTTT
size: NA; V: TRBV5-1; J: TRBJ1-1; D: NA; CDR3: CASSLQGYEAFF; DNA: TGCGCCAGCAGCTTACAGGGTTATGAGGCTTTCTTT
size: NA; V: TRBV2; J: TRBJ2-1; D: TRBD2; CDR3: CASSGLAREEWSYNEQFF; DNA: TGTGCCAGCAGCGGACTAGCGAGGGAGGAATGGTCCTACAATGAGCAGTTCTTC
size: NA; V: TRBV5-1; J: TRBJ1-3; D: NA; CDR3: CASSLEGVNTIYF; DNA: TGCGCCAGCAGCTTGGAGGGGGTAAACACCATATATTTT
size: NA; V: TRBV6-5; J: TRBJ1-1; D: NA; CDR3: CASSAGAVTEAFF; DNA: TGTGCCAGCAGTGCAGGGGCGGTCACTGAAGCTTTCTTT
size: few; V: TRBV11-2; J: TRBJ2-5; D: NA; CDR3: CASSLDVARLETQYF; DNA: TGTGCCAGCAGCTTAGACGTAGCGAGGTTGGAGACCCAGTACTTC
size: NA; V: TRBV29-1; J: TRBJ1-2; D: NA; CDR3: CSVSGIRGYTF; DNA: TGCAGCGTATCCGGGATTAGGGGCTACACCTTC
size: NA; V: TRBV4-1; J: TRBJ2-7; D: TRBD1; CDR3: CASSLPGTGGEQYF; DNA: TGCGCCAGCAGCCTACCTGGGACAGGGGGAGAGCAGTACTTC
size: NA; V: TRBV5-6; J: TRBJ2-7; D: NA; CDR3: CASSLPSSYEQYF; DNA: TGTGCCAGCAGCCTTCCTAGCTCCTACGAGCAGTACTTC
size: few; V: TRBV7-2; J: TRBJ2-7; D: NA; CDR3: CASSFVGHYEQYF; DNA: TGTGCCAGCAGCTTTGTGGGGCACTACGAGCAGTACTTC
size: NA; V: TRBV2; J: TRBJ1-1; D: TRBD1; CDR3: CASSSGTGSEAFF; DNA: TGTGCCAGCAGTTCCGGGACAGGGAGTGAAGCTTTCTTT
size: NA; V: TRBV5-6; J: TRBJ1-2; D: TRBD1; CDR3: CASSLGQGNYGYTF; DNA: TGTGCCAGCAGCTTGGGACAGGGGAACTATGGCTACACCTTC
size: NA; V: TRBV18; J: TRBJ2-4; D: NA; CDR3: CASSPRIQVSNIQYF; DNA: TGTGCCAGCTCACCACGGATTCAGGTTTCAAACATTCAGTACTTC
size: once; V: TRBV29-1; J: TRBJ1-2; D: NA; CDR3: CSVERGGYGYTF; DNA: TGCAGCGTTGAACGAGGGGGCTATGGCTACACCTTC
size: NA; V: TRBV2; J: TRBJ1-1; D: NA; CDR3: CASSEQGGAYHTEAFF; DNA: TGTGCCAGCAGCGAACAGGGAGGGGCATACCACACTGAAGCTTTCTTT
size: NA; V: TRBV27; J: TRBJ1-5; D: TRBD1; CDR3: CASSAGTGWDQPQHF; DNA: TGTGCCAGCAGCGCCGGGACAGGGTGGGATCAGCCCCAGCATTTT
size: NA; V: TRBV7-9; J: TRBJ1-2; D: TRBD1; CDR3: CASSLDTGGSGYTF; DNA: TGTGCCAGCAGCTTAGACACAGGGGGTTCTGGCTACACCTTC
size: NA; V: TRBV13; J: TRBJ2-1; D: NA; CDR3: CASSLGLVHGVVGNEQFF; DNA: TGTGCCAGCAGCTTAGGCCTGGTTCACGGGGTTGTAGGGAATGAGCAGTTCTTC
size: NA; V: TRBV19; J: TRBJ2-2; D: TRBD1; CDR3: CASRTGGGTGELFF; DNA: TGTGCCAGTAGGACAGGGGGTGGAACCGGGGAGCTGTTTTTT
size: NA; V: TRBV19; J: TRBJ1-6; D: NA; CDR3: CASKRRENSPLHF; DNA: TGTGCCAGTAAGCGAAGGGAGAATTCACCCCTCCACTTT
size: few; V: TRBV19; J: TRBJ1-6; D: NA; CDR3: CASSMEGPNSPLHF; DNA: TGTGCCAGTAGTATGGAGGGCCCCAATTCACCCCTCCACTTT
size: NA; V: TRBV5-4; J: TRBJ2-5; D: TRBD1; CDR3: CATVRKGAETQYF; DNA: TGTGCCACCGTCAGGAAGGGGGCTGAGACCCAGTACTTC
size: NA; V: TRBV6-1; J: TRBJ2-2; D: TRBD2; CDR3: CASIRGDPGELFF; DNA: TGTGCCAGCATCCGGGGGGACCCCGGGGAGCTGTTTTTT
size: once; V: TRBV6-1; J: TRBJ1-2; D: TRBD1; CDR3: CASSDLNRGPGYGYTF; DNA: TGTGCCAGCAGTGACTTAAACAGGGGGCCGGGCTATGGCTACACCTTC
size: NA; V: TRBV27; J: TRBJ2-7; D: TRBD1; CDR3: CASSLGAGGEQYF; DNA: TGTGCCAGCAGTTTGGGGGCAGGGGGAGAGCAGTACTTC
size: once; V: TRBV6-6; J: TRBJ2-7; D: NA; CDR3: CASSYGLHYEQYF; DNA: TGTGCCAGCAGTTACGGCCTTCACTACGAGCAGTACTTC
size: NA; V: TRBV7-9; J: TRBJ1-2; D: TRBD1; CDR3: CASSLAGTAYGYTF; DNA: TGTGCCAGCAGCTTAGCGGGGACAGCCTATGGCTACACCTTC
size: NA; V: TRBV7-9; J: TRBJ1-4; D: NA; CDR3: CASSLSQGLANEKLFF; DNA: TGTGCCAGCAGCTTAAGTCAGGGGTTAGCTAATGAAAAACTGTTTTTT
size: few; V: TRBV19; J: TRBJ1-1; D: NA; CDR3: CAGQIGYNAFF; DNA: TGTGCCGGACAAATAGGGTACAACGCTTTCTTT
size: NA; V: TRBV2; J: TRBJ1-3; D: NA; CDR3: CASSERFSSGNTIYF; DNA: TGTGCCAGCAGTGAACGATTCAGCTCTGGAAACACCATATATTTT
size: NA; V: TRBV7-2; J: TRBJ1-5; D: TRBD1; CDR3: CASSAQGAGQPQHF; DNA: TGTGCCAGCAGCGCACAGGGGGCAGGACAGCCCCAGCATTTT
size: NA; V: TRBV28; J: TRBJ2-7; D: TRBD1; CDR3: CASSYRGYEQYF; DNA: TGTGCCAGCAGTTACAGGGGGTACGAGCAGTACTTC
size: few; V: TRBV7-6; J: TRBJ1-6; D: NA; CDR3: CASSLGTTYNSPLHF; DNA: TGTGCCAGCAGCTTAGGGACAACGTATAATTCACCCCTCCACTTT
size: NA; V: TRBV7-2; J: TRBJ2-7; D: TRBD1; CDR3: CASSNTGTGSYEQYF; DNA: TGTGCCAGCAGCAACACCGGGACAGGCTCCTACGAGCAGTACTTC
size: NA; V: TRBV6-6; J: TRBJ1-2; D: NA; CDR3: CASTPRGYGYTF; DNA: TGTGCCAGCACCCCGAGGGGGTATGGCTACACCTTC
size: NA; V: TRBV27; J: TRBJ2-2; D: TRBD2; CDR3: CASSWGGTGELFF; DNA: TGTGCCAGCAGTTGGGGGGGTACCGGGGAGCTGTTTTTT
size: NA; V: TRBV10-1; J: TRBJ1-1; D: NA; CDR3: CASSETVRGNTEAFF; DNA: TGCGCCAGCAGTGAAACTGTCAGGGGGAACACTGAAGCTTTCTTT
size: NA; V: TRBV5-6; J: TRBJ1-1; D: NA; CDR3: CASRYTEAFF; DNA: TGTGCCAGCAGGTATACTGAAGCTTTCTTT
size: NA; V: TRBV6-5; J: TRBJ2-7; D: TRBD2; CDR3: CASSYHRGGPYEQYF; DNA: TGTGCCAGCAGTTACCATCGCGGGGGTCCCTACGAGCAGTACTTC
size: once; V: TRBV7-9; J: TRBJ2-5; D: NA; CDR3: CASSPKETQYF; DNA: TGTGCCAGCAGTCCAAAAGAGACCCAGTACTTC
size: NA; V: TRBV7-6; J: TRBJ1-2; D: TRBD1; CDR3: CASSYGQGESYTF; DNA: TGTGCCAGCAGCTACGGACAGGGGGAAAGCTACACCTTC
size: NA; V: TRBV30; J: TRBJ2-2; D: NA; CDR3: CAWSSSGVTGELFF; DNA: TGTGCCTGGAGTTCCTCGGGTGTCACCGGGGAGCTGTTTTTT